A single sample is the source of the 8 T cell receptor beta chains below, sequenced in a study of T cell repertoires in cytomegalovirus infection. In TCRdb, the reads were re-called with MiXCR into one record per CDR3 protein. The repertoire consists of hundreds of thousands of distinct CDR3 sequences, with approximately 46% occurring once and the leading ten covering about two fifths. Antigen specificity for these receptors is unknown. The sequences come from cultured PBMCs, collected from culture after CMV antigen stimulation. These receptors were taken from a human donor in good health (CMV status not recorded). Some clones in this sample may be carry-over from other donors' samples.

This clonotype was observed a handful of times. The chain combines TRBV7-6 with TRBJ2-3; D is unresolved. Germline V gives CDR1 SGHVS, CDR2 FNYEAQ. Between the trimmed V and J ends, which lost 5 bases and 1 base, there was a span of 10 bases. The CDR3 covers 14 residues. CDR3 in DNA: TGTGCCAGCAGCGGAATTTATGGCACAGATACGCAGTATTTT. It specifies CASSGIYGTDTQYF. The full variable domain, completed using reference TRBV7-6 and TRBJ2-3, is GAGVSQSPRYKVTKRGQDVALRCDPISGHVSLYWYRQALGQGPEFLTYFNYEAQQDKSGLPNDRFSAERPEGSISTLTIQRTEQRDSAMYRCASSGIYGTDTQYFGPGTRLTVL.

This clonotype was counted between two and nine times. The chain employs TRBV12-3 or TRBV12-4 and TRBJ1-4; TRBD1 agrees at 9 bases. Trimming cost V 6 bases and J 6 bases; bases outside gene matches: 5. This CDR3 is built from 14 residues. This CDR3 reads CASSLQGAHEKLFF. The CDR3 nucleotides read TGTGCCAGCAGCCTACAGGGGGCGCATGAAAAACTGTTTTTT.

This clonotype has only a few counts. This chain connects TRBV25-1 to TRBJ2-1, with 11 bases matching TRBD2. From germline, CDR1 is MGHDK and CDR2 SYGVNS. The CDR3 length is 18 residues. The V gene end was trimmed by 1 base and the J gene end by 9 bases; junction bases not matched to a gene: 14. The CDR3 spells CASSESLTLLAGECEQFF. CDR3 nucleotides: TGTGCCAGCAGTGAATCCCTCACCTTACTAGCGGGAGAGTGTGAGCAGTTCTTC.

This clonotype was seen more than once but under ten times. V usage is TRBV6-1 and J usage is TRBJ2-7; D might be TRBD2 (5 bases). Per the germline V gene, CDR1 is MNHNS and CDR2 is SASEGT. Deletions cut 8 bases from V and 0 bases from J, with 14 bases between. This CDR3 spans 14 amino acids. This chain's CDR3 is CASAGSQYSYEQYF. The CDR3 bases are TGTGCCAGCGCGGGTTCCCAATACTCCTACGAGCAGTACTTC.

The chain carries TRBV4-3 and TRBJ2-1; no reliable D call. This CDR3 is built from 13 residues. The V and J ends lost 0 bases and 10 bases respectively, with 10 bases between them. CDR1 is LGHNA and CDR2 is YSLEER in the germline V gene. For the CDR3, the DNA is TGCGCCAGCAGCCAAGATCAATGGTCGGAGCAGTTCTTC. Its protein product is CASSQDQWSEQFF.

The V gene is TRBV6-2 or TRBV6-3, the J gene TRBJ2-1; D is unclear. Germline V gene sequence: CDR1 MNHEY, CDR2 SVGEGT. Trimming stripped 7 bases from V and 8 bases from J, with 12 bases between. CDR3 length: 12 residues. The CDR3 loop reads CASNRPTDEQFF. The DNA of the CDR3 is TGTGCCAGCAATCGACCTACGGATGAGCAGTTCTTC.

This chain connects TRBV6-5 to TRBJ2-3, with D possibly matching TRBD2 (5 bases). Germline lookup yields CDR1 MNHEY and CDR2 SVGAGI. The V end lost 2 bases, the J end lost 4 bases, and 10 bases lay between the germline ends. This CDR3 has 14 residues. The CDR3 region is CASSYRVASDTQYF. The DNA of the CDR3 is TGTGCCAGCAGTTACAGGGTAGCGTCAGATACGCAGTATTTT.

This sequence joins TRBV6-2 or TRBV6-3 and TRBJ2-3, with unresolved D. This CDR3 spans 13 amino acids. V lost 3 bases to trimming and J lost 5 bases, with 9 bases between them. Germline V gene sequence: CDR1 MNHEY, CDR2 SVGEGT. This CDR3 reads CASSYLKRDTQYF. CDR3 nucleotide sequence: TGTGCCAGCAGTTATCTTAAGAGAGATACGCAGTATTTT.